This TCR beta chain was observed in a study of response to subunit inactivated influenza vaccine. Broader study findings: The authors suggested that few new T cells are recruited per seasonal influenza vaccination.

CDR3 length: 15 amino acids. V lost 4 bases to trimming and J lost 0 bases, with 11 bases between them. Per the germline V gene, CDR1 is LGHNA and CDR2 is YSLEER. In the case of this clonotype: As yet, its antigen is unknown.

TCRdb analysed the RT-PCR reads with MiXCR anew, one entry per CDR3 protein. Among 610,000 or so distinct CDR3 sequences listed, approximately 14% were seen once. The specimen comprised PBMCs from blood, sampled about 11 days after vaccination. This receptor was obtained from a man aged 50-59 years who received an inactivated influenza vaccine. The chain has TRBV4-3 and TRBJ2-3; tentatively, D is TRBD1 (5 bases). The CDR3 here is CASSRAGKSTDTQYF. CDR3 nucleotides: TGCGCCAGCAGCCGAGCAGGGAAAAGCACAGATACGCAGTATTTT.